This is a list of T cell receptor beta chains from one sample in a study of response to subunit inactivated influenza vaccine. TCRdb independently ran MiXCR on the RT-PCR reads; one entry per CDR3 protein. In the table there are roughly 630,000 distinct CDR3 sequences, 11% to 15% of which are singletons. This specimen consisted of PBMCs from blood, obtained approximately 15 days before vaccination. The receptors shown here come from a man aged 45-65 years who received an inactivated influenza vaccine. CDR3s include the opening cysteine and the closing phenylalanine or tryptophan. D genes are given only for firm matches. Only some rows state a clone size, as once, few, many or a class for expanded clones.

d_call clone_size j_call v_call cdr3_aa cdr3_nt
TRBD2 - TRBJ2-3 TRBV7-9 CASRPSGGALDTQYF TGTGCCAGCAGACCAAGCGGGGGGGCCTTAGATACGCAGTATTTT
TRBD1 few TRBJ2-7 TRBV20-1 CSADKQGIHEQYF TGCAGTGCAGATAAACAGGGGATACACGAGCAGTACTTC
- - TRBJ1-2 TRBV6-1 CASSMSRTVPYGYTF TGTGCCAGCAGTATGTCCCGGACAGTCCCCTATGGCTACACCTTC
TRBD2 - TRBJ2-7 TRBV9 CASSPRPGLAGIYEQYF TGTGCCAGCAGCCCCCGTCCGGGACTAGCGGGAATCTACGAGCAGTACTTC
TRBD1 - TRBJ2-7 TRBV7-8 CASSGTGTGSKYF TGTGCCAGCAGCGGTACCGGGACAGGGAGTAAGTACTTC
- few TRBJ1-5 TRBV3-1 CASSLKDRCNQPQHF TGTGCCAGCAGCCTAAAGGACAGATGCAATCAGCCCCAGCATTTT
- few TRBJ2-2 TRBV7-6 CASSPHENTGELFF TGTGCCAGCAGCCCACACGAGAACACCGGGGAGCTGTTTTTT
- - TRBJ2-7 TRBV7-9 CASSLWGLGTYEQYF TGTGCCAGCAGCTTGTGGGGATTAGGAACCTACGAGCAGTACTTC
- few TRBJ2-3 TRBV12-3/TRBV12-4 CASSLRARGGSTDTQYF TGTGCCAGCAGTTTAAGGGCCCGAGGTGGTTCCACAGATACGCAGTATTTT
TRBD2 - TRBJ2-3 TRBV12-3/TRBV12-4 CASSERTSGTVDTQYF TGTGCCAGCAGTGAAAGGACTAGCGGTACGGTCGATACGCAGTATTTT